The clone carrying this TCR beta chain showed up many times. A single record per CDR3 protein comes from TCRdb applying MiXCR to the PCR reads. Among 250,000 to 350,000 distinct CDR3 sequences listed, about 21% were seen once. V shed 5 bases and J shed 4 bases, with 15 bases lying between them. Germline V CDR1 and CDR2: SGHVS, FNYEAQ. CDR3 size: 14 residues. This specimen comes from a study of molecular identifiers for immune sequencing clone quantification. Based on a CD8+CD4-CCR7+CD45RA+ profile, naive CD8 T cells were sorted. Specimen: naive CD8+ T cells from blood, with Jurkat cell RNA spiked in. Subset meaning: FACS-sorted CD8+CD4-CCR7+CD45RA+ naive T cells. The sequence was obtained from a human donor in good health. Some libraries in this study had Jurkat cell RNA spiked in. The chain recombines TRBV7-6 with TRBJ2-7; D gene ambiguous. The CDR3 spells CASSPGTWVYEQYF. The DNA of the CDR3 is TGTGCCAGCAGCCCGGGCACGTGGGTGTACGAGCAGTACTTC.